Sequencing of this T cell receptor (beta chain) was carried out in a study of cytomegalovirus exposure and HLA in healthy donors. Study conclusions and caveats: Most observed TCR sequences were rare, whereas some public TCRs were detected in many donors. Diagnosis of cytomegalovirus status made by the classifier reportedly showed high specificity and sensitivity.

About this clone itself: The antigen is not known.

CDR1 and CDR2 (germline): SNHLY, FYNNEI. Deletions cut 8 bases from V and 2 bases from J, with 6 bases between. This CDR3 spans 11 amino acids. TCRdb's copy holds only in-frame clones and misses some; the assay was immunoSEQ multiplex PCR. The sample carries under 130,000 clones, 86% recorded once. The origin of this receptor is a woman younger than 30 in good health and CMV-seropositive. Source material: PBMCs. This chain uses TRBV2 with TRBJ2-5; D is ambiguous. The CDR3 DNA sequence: TGTGCCAGCGGGCTTCAAGAGACCCAGTACTTC. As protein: CASGLQETQYF.